This section outlines one T cell receptor (beta chain) sequence together with its context. CDR1 is SEHNR, CDR2 FQNEAQ, per germline (reference sequence). Trimming left V 3 bases short and J 2 bases short, with 17 bases between. The CDR3 sequence is 16 residues long. Only in-frame clones appear in the TCRdb table, and some are missing; sequencing was by immunoSEQ multiplex PCR. Of 40,000 to 65,000 clones listed, about nine tenths are singletons. The sample comes from a study of control samples from healthy donors and cancer patients. Input material: PBMCs. The V gene is TRBV7-9, the J gene TRBJ2-7; tentative D call: TRBD2 (6 bases). This clonotype originated in a man aged 60 to 69 with head and neck cancer. This CDR3 reads CASSFAGRDGTYEQYF. The CDR3 region has the DNA TGTGCCAGCAGCTTCGCAGGGCGGGACGGCACCTACGAGCAGTACTTC.